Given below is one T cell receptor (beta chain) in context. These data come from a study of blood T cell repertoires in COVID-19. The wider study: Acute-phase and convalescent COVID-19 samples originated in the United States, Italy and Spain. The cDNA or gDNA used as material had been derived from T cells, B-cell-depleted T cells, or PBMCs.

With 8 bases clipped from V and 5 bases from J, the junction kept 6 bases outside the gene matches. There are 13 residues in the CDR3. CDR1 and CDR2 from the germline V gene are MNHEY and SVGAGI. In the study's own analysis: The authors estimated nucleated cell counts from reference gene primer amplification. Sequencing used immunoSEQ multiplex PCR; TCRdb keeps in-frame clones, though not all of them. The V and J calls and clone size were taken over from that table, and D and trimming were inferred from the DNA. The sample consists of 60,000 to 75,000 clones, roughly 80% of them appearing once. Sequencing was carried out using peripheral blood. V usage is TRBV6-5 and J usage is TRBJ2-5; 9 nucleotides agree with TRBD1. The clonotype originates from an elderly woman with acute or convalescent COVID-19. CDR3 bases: TGTGCCAGCTCCCGGGACAGGGCGGAGACCCAGTACTTC. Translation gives CASSRDRAETQYF.